This TCR beta chain stems from a study of T cells after yellow fever vaccination. Study results and caveats: There was a small share of clonotypes that showed up in both the CD4 and CD8 compartments.

The authors made TCR cDNA by 5'RACE template switching, adding a universal primer site and UMIs. MiXCR was run by TCRdb on the 5' RACE reads, yielding one entry per CDR3 protein. The sample shows 450,000 to 550,000 distinct CDR3 sequences, 20% to 25% of them seen only once. V was trimmed by 0 bases and J by 1 base, leaving 10 bases between them. This CDR3 spans 15 amino acids. Germline loops: CDR1 SGHRS, CDR2 YFSETQ. There are a few counts of this clonotype. The antigen is unknown. The clonotype comes from a man aged 18 to 30 who received the YFV17D yellow fever vaccine. The sequences come from PBMCs, collected less than 25 days after the first yellow fever vaccination. The V call is TRBV5-1, the J call TRBJ1-1; D remains unclear. The CDR3, as DNA: TGCGCCAGCAGCTTGGAGGTCTACCCGAACACTGAAGCTTTCTTT. Its translation is CASSLEVYPNTEAFF.